This record covers a single T cell receptor (beta chain). Its antigen is currently unknown. This sample is drawn from a study of cytomegalovirus exposure and HLA in healthy donors. PCR was performed using 60 Vbeta and 13 Jbeta primers. In the study's own analysis: Later, an analysis found around 77 million unique TCR beta chains, and 10 million to 11 million of these were shared. Only in-frame clones appear in the TCRdb table, and some are missing; sequencing was by immunoSEQ multiplex PCR. V and J calls and clone size are those listed in that table; D and trimming were worked out from the DNA. The sample lists around 150,000 clones; 60% to 80% were seen once. Whole-study results and caveats: TRBV6-2, TRBV6-3 and other indistinguishable V segments were excluded. Upon later analysis, TCR association rates were observed to vary by HLA locus, being highest for DRB1 and lowest for HLA-C.

Germline V gives CDR1 WNHNN, CDR2 SYGVQD (reference sequence). The CDR3 is 14 residues long. The germline V and J ends were trimmed by 1 base and 2 bases, with 9 bases remaining between them. This sequence was found in a man aged 50 to 60 in good health and CMV-seropositive. J is TRBJ2-7 and V is TRBV10-1; D remains ambiguous. The sample was PBMCs. CDR3 sequence (DNA): TGCGCCAGCAGTGAGTATGGCTCCCCCTACGAGCAGTACTTC. Residues: CASSEYGSPYEQYF.